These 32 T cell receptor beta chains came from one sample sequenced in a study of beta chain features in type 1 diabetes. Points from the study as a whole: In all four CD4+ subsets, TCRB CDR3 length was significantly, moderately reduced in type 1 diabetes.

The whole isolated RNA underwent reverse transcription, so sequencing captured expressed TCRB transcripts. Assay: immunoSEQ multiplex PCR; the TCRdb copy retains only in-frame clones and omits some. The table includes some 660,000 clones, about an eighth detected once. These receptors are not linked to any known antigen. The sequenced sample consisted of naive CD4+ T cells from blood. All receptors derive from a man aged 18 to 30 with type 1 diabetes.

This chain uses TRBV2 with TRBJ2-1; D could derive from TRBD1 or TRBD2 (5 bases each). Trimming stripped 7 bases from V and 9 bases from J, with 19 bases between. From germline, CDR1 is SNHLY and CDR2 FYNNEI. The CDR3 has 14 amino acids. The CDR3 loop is CASTRLGEYGEQFF. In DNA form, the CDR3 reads TGTGCCAGCACGCGTTTGGGGGAATATGGTGAGCAGTTCTTC.

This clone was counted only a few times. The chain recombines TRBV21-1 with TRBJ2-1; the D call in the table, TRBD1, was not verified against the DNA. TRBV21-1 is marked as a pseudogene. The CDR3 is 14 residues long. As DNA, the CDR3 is TGTGCCAGCCGCGCGCTGAACCGGGACAGGGAGCAGTTCTTC. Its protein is CASRALNRDREQFF.

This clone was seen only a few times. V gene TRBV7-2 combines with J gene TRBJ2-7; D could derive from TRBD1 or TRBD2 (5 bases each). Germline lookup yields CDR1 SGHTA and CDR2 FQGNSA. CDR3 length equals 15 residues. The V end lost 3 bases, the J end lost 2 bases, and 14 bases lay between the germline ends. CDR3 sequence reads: CASSFGTVGTYEQYF. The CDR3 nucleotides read TGTGCCAGCAGCTTCGGGACGGTGGGGACCTACGAGCAGTACTTC.

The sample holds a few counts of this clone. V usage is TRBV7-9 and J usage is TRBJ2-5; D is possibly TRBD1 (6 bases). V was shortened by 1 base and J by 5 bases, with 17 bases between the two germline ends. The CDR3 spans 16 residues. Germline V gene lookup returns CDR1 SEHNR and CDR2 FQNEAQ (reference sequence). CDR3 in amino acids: CASSLEGTLGAETQYF. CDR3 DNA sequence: TGTGCCAGCAGCTTAGAAGGGACACTCGGGGCGGAGACCCAGTACTTC.

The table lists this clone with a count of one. The CDR3 reads CASSESRTNYGYTF. CDR3 DNA sequence: TGTGCCAGCAGTGAATCAAGGACTAACTATGGCTACACCTTC. J is TRBJ1-2 and V is TRBV25-1; D gene unclear. Deletions cut 1 base from V and 0 bases from J, with 6 bases between. Looked up from germline, CDR1 is MGHDK and CDR2 is SYGVNS. The CDR3 totals 14 residues.

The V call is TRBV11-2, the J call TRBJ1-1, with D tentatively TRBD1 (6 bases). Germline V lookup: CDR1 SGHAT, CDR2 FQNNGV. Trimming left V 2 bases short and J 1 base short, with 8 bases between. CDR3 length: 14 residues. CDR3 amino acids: CASSLRGENTEAFF. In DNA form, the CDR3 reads TGTGCCAGCAGCTTAAGGGGGGAGAACACTGAAGCTTTCTTT.

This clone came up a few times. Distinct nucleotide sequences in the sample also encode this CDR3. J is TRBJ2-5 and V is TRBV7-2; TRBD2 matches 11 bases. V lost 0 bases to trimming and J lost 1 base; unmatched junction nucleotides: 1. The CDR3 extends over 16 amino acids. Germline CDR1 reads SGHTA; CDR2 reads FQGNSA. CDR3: CASSLALAGGQETQYF. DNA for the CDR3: TGTGCCAGCAGCTTAGCGCTAGCGGGGGGCCAAGAGACCCAGTACTTC.

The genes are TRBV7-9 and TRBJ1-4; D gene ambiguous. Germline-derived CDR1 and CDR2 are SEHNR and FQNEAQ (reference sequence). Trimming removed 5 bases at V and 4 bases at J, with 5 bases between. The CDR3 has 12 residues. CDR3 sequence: CASSLINEKLFF. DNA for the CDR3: TGTGCCAGCAGCCTTATTAATGAAAAACTGTTTTTT.

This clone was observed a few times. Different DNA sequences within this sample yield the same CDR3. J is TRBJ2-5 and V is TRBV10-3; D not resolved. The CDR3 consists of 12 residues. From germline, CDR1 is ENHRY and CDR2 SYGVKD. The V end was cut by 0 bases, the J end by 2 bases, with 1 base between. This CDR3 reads CAISESQETQYF. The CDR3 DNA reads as TGTGCCATCAGTGAGTCGCAAGAGACCCAGTACTTC.

CDR3 nucleotide sequence: TGTGCCAGCAGTGAAGACAGGGGGCCCTGGGGTCAGCCCCAGCATTTT. Its translation: CASSEDRGPWGQPQHF. The J gene is TRBJ1-5, the V gene TRBV6-1; 9 bases match TRBD1. Germline V gives CDR1 MNHNS, CDR2 SASEGT. The junction had 7 bases not matched to a gene; V was cut back by 1 base and J by 6 bases. CDR3 length: 16 amino acids.

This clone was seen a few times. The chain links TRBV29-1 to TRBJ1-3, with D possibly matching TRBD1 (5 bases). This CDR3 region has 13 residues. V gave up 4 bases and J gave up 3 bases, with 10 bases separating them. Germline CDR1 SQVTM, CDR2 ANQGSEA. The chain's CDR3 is CSVGAGIGNTIYF. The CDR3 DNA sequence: TGCAGCGTTGGGGCAGGGATTGGAAACACCATATATTTT. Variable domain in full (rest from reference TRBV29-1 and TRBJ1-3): SAVISQKPSRDICQRGTSLTIQCQVDSQVTMMFWYRQQPGQSLTLIATANQGSEATYESGFVIDKFPISRPNLTFSTLTVSNMSPEDSSIYLCSVGAGIGNTIYFGEGSWLTVV.

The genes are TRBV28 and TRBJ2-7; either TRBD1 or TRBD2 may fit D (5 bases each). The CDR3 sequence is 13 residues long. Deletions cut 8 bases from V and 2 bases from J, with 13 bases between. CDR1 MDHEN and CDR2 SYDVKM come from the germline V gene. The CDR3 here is CASSRADTYEQYF. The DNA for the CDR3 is TGTGCCAGCTCCCGAGCGGACACCTACGAGCAGTACTTC.

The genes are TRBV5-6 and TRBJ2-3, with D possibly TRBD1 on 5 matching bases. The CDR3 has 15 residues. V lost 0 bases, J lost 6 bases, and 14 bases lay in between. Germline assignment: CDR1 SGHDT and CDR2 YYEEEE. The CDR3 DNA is TGTGCCAGCAGCTTGGAGGGGCTAAGACGGGATACGCAGTATTTT. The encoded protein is CASSLEGLRRDTQYF.

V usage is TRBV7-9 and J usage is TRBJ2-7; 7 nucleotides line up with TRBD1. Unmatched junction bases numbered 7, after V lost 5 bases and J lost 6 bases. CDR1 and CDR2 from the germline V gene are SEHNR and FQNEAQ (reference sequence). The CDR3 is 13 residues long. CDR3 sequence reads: CASSRTGISEQYF. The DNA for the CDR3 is TGTGCCAGCAGCCGGACAGGAATATCCGAGCAGTACTTC.

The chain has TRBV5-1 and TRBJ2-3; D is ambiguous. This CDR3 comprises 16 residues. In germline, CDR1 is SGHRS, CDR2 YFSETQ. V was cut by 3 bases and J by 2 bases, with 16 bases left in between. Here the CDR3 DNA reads TGCGCCAGCAGCTCACTACCCAAGGGTCCCACAGATACGCAGTATTTT. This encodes CASSSLPKGPTDTQYF. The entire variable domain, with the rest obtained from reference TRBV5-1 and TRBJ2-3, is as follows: KAGVTQTPRYLIKTRGQQVTLSCSPISGHRSVSWYQQTPGQGLQFLFEYFSETQRNKGNFPGRFSGRQFSNSRSEMNVSTLELGDSALYLCASSSLPKGPTDTQYFGPGTRLTVL.

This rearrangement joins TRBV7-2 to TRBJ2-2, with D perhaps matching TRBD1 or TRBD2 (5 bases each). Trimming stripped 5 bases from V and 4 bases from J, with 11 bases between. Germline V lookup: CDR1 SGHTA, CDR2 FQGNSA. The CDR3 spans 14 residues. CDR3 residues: CASSRDLLTGELFF. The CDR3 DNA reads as TGTGCCAGCAGCCGGGACCTACTCACCGGGGAGCTGTTTTTT.

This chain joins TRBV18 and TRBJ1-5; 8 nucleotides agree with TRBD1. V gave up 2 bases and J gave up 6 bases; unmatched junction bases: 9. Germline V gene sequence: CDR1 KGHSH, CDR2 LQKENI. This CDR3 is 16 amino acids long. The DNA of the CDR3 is TGTGCCAGCTCACCAACCGGGCAGGGGGCGGGTCAGCCCCAGCATTTT. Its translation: CASSPTGQGAGQPQHF.

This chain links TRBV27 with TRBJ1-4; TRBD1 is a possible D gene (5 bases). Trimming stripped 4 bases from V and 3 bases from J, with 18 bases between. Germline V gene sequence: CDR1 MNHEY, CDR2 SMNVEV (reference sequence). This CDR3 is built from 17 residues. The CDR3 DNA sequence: TGTGCCAGCAGTTCTTCCGGAGGGGTCACCGCTAATGAAAAACTGTTTTTT. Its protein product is CASSSSGGVTANEKLFF.

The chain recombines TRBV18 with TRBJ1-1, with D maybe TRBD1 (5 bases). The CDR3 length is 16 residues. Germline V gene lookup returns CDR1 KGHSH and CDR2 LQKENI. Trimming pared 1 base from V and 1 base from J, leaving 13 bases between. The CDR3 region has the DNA TGTGCCAGCTCACCACTCGTTTTGACAGCGAACACTGAAGCTTTCTTT. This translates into CASSPLVLTANTEAFF. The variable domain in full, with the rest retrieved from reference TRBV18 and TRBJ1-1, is NAGVMQNPRHLVRRRGQEARLRCSPMKGHSHVYWYRQLPEEGLKFMVYLQKENIIDESGMPKERFSAEFPKEGPSILRIQQVVRGDSAAYFCASSPLVLTANTEAFFGQGTRLTVV.

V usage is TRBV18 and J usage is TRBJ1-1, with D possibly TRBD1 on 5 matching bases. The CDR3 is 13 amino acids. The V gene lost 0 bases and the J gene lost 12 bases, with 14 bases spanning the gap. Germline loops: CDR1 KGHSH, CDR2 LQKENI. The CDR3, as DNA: TGTGCCAGCTCACCACCGGGGACGGGGAGGCCTTTCTTT. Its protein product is CASSPPGTGRPFF.

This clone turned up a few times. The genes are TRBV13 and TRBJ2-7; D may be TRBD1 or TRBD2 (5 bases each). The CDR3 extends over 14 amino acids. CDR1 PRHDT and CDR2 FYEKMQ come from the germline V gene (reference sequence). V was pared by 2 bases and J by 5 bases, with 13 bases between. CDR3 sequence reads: CASSLSQAGNEQYF. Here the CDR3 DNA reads TGTGCCAGCAGCTTATCACAGGCCGGGAACGAGCAGTACTTC.

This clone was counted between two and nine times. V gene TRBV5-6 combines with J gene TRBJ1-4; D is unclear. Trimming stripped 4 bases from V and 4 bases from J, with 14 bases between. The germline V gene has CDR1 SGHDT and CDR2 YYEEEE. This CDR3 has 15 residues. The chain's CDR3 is CASSASPEFNEKLFF. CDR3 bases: TGTGCCAGCAGCGCGAGTCCTGAATTTAATGAAAAACTGTTTTTT. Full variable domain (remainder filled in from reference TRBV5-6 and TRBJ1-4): DAGVTQSPTHLIKTRGQQVTLRCSPKSGHDTVSWYQQALGQGPQFIFQYYEEEERQRGNFPDRFSGHQFPNYSSELNVNALLLGDSALYLCASSASPEFNEKLFFGSGTQLSVL.

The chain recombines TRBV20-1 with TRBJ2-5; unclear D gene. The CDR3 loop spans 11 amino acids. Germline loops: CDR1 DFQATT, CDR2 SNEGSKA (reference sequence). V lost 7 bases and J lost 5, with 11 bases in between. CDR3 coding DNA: TGCAGTGGGGCTTCCGTGGAGACCCAGTACTTC. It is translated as CSGASVETQYF.

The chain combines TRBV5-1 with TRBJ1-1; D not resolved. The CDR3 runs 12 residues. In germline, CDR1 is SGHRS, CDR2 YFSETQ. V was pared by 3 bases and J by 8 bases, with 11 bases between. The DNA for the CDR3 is TGCGCCAGCAGCTCCGGGTTATTAGAAGCTTTCTTT. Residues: CASSSGLLEAFF. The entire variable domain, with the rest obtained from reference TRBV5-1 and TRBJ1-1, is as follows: KAGVTQTPRYLIKTRGQQVTLSCSPISGHRSVSWYQQTPGQGLQFLFEYFSETQRNKGNFPGRFSGRQFSNSRSEMNVSTLELGDSALYLCASSSGLLEAFFGQGTRLTVV.

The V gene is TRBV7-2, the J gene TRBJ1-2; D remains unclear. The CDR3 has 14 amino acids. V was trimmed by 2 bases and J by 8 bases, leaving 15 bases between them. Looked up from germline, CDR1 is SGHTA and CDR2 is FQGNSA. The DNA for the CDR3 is TGTGCCAGCAGCTTAAATCATCTTGCGAGCGGCTACACCTTC. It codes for CASSLNHLASGYTF.

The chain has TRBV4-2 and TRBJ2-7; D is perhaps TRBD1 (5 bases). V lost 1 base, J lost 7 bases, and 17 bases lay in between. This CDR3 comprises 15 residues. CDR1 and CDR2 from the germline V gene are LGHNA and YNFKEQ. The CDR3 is CASSQARRDSGEQYF. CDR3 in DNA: TGTGCCAGCAGCCAAGCCCGCAGGGATTCGGGTGAGCAGTACTTC.

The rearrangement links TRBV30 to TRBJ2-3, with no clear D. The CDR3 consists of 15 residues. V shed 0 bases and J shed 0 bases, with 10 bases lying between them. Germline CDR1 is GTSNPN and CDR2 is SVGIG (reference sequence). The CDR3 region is CAWSVQTTSTDTQYF. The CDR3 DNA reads TGTGCCTGGAGTGTACAGACCACCAGCACAGATACGCAGTATTTT. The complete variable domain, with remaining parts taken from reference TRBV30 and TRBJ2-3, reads SQTIHQWPATLVQPVGSPLSLECTVEGTSNPNLYWYRQAAGRGLQLLFYSVGIGQISSEVPQNLSASRPQDRQFILSSKKLLLSDSGFYLCAWSVQTTSTDTQYFGPGTRLTVL.

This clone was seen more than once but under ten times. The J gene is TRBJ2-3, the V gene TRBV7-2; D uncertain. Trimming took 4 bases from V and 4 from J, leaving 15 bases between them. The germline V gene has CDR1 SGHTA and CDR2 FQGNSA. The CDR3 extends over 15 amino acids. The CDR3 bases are TGTGCCAGCAGCTGGGGAACGATAGCTTCAGATACGCAGTATTTT. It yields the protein CASSWGTIASDTQYF. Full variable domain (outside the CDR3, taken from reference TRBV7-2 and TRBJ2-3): GAGVSQSPSNKVTEKGKDVELRCDPISGHTALYWYRQSLGQGLEFLIYFQGNSAPDKSGLPSDRFSAERTGGSVSTLTIQRTQQEDSAVYLCASSWGTIASDTQYFGPGTRLTVL.

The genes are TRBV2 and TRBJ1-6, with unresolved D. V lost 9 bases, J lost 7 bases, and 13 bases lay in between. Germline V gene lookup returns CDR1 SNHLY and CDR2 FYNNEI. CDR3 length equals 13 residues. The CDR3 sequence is CARQPEHNSPLHF. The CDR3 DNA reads TGTGCCAGGCAGCCGGAACACAATTCACCCCTCCACTTT.

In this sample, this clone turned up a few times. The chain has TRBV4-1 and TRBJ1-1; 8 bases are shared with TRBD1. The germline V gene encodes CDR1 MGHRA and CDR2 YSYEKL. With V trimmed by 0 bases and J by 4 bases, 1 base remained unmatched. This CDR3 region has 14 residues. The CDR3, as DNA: TGCGCCAGCAGCCAAGACAGGGGGCCCACTGAAGCTTTCTTT. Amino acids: CASSQDRGPTEAFF.

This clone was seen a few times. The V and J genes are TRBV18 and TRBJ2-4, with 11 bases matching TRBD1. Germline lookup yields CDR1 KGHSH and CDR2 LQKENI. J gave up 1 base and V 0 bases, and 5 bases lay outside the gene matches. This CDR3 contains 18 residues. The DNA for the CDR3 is TGTGCCAGCTCACCACCGTACGGACAGGGGGCCGCCAAAAACATTCAGTACTTC. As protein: CASSPPYGQGAAKNIQYF.

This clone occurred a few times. CDR3 protein: CSGTTGLDTEAFF. In DNA, the CDR3 is TGCAGCGGCACTACAGGGCTGGACACTGAAGCTTTCTTT. The V call is TRBV29-1, the J call TRBJ1-1; a possible D gene is TRBD1 (6 bases). The germline gives CDR1 SQVTM, CDR2 ANQGSEA. This CDR3 spans 13 amino acids. Trimming shortened V by 7 bases and J by 3 bases, and 15 bases separated the two germline ends.